The clone carrying this T cell receptor (beta chain) was recorded a few times. Its antigen is unidentified. This CDR3 has 18 amino acids. V shed 1 base and J 0 bases; nucleotides not matched to a gene: 5. This entry comes from a study of T cells in Graves' hyperthyroidism and ophthalmopathy. Whole-study results and caveats: The model forecast ophthalmopathy, anticipating it by a median roughly 6 months before onset.

On the basis of clinical symptoms, serum thyroxine and TRAb, thyroid ultrasound and orbital computed tomography, diagnoses were made. Isolation of PBMCs was performed on about 10 ml fresh peripheral blood. RNA transcripts were the template for amplifying TCR beta CDR3 regions. A set of HTBI primers served as the primers for a first-round RT-PCR of the TCR CDR3. TCRdb re-called the multiplex PCR reads through MiXCR, storing one row per CDR3 protein. In the table there are around 34,000 distinct CDR3 sequences, 52% of which are singletons. Sequenced sample: blood. The TCR originated in a woman in her forties with Graves' ophthalmopathy. This chain connects TRBV12-3 or TRBV12-4 to TRBJ1-3; 11 nucleotides line up with TRBD1. The CDR3 coding sequence is TGTGCCAGCAGTTTAGGAATTGGACAGGGGGCCTCTGGAAACACCATATATTTT. Amino acid sequence: CASSLGIGQGASGNTIYF.